Listed below are T cell receptor beta chains from one sample, sequenced in a study of blood T cell repertoires in COVID-19. Assay used: immunoSEQ multiplex PCR; TCRdb lists only in-frame clones, some missing. Seen here are tens of thousands of clones, approximately 93% observed once, and the top ten hold 2.9%. The sequenced material came from peripheral blood. The source is a man in his sixties or seventies with active COVID-19. The conserved cysteine and the conserved F or W are not part of the CDR3 here.

j_call,v_call,cdr3_aa
TRBJ1-4,TRBV18,ASSPSRVDEKLF
TRBJ1-1,TRBV3-1/TRBV3-2,ASSQDWSASGDRGQTEAF
TRBJ2-3,TRBV4-3,ASSNSDTQY
TRBJ1-6,TRBV16,ASSLSYPGNSPLH
TRBJ2-7,TRBV5-4,ASSWGGDRVSEQY
TRBJ2-5,TRBV6-4,ASSVLRQETQY
TRBJ1-4,TRBV7-8,ASSLAGWGQGHQKLF
TRBJ2-1,TRBV6-6,ASNGGGPNEQF
TRBJ2-2,TRBV7-6,ASSFQENTGELF
TRBJ2-1,TRBV27,ASRGLGEGVNEQF
TRBJ2-7,TRBV20-1,SASPQFYEQY
TRBJ2-1,TRBV11-3,ASSLVQGVNNEQF
TRBJ1-6,TRBV10-2,ASSDRDRGSPLH
TRBJ2-5,TRBV18,ASSPTGETQY
TRBJ2-7,TRBV7-9,ASGSRDRVDDEQY
TRBJ1-5,TRBV12-3/TRBV12-4,ASSLGQGQPQH
TRBJ1-2,TRBV12-3/TRBV12-4,ASSLRQLY
TRBJ2-7,TRBV6-5,AVSRAQGAYEQY
TRBJ2-2,TRBV7-2,ASSLRLAGVTGELF